This entry concerns a single T cell receptor (beta chain). TCRdb's copy holds only in-frame clones and misses some; the assay was immunoSEQ multiplex PCR. The sample has around 70,000 clones; around 90% are singletons. At baseline, cycle 4 day 1, and cycle 7 day 1, blood was sampled. These data are taken from a study of OX40 agonist ivuxolimab in advanced cancers. There are 14 residues in the CDR3. V lost 4 bases and J lost 7; bases outside the gene matches: 8. Germline CDR1 reads SGHRS; CDR2 reads YFSETQ. The rearrangement links TRBV5-1 to TRBJ1-1, with TRBD1 identical over 9 bases. The specimen was CD4+ or CD8+ T cells sorted from blood, collected in a trial of the OX40 agonist ivuxolimab. The source of this sequence is an adult with an advanced solid tumor such as melanoma, head and neck, liver or kidney cancer. CDR3 region: CASSIRDRANEAFF. The CDR3 region has the DNA TGCGCCAGCAGCATCCGGGACAGGGCTAATGAAGCTTTCTTT.